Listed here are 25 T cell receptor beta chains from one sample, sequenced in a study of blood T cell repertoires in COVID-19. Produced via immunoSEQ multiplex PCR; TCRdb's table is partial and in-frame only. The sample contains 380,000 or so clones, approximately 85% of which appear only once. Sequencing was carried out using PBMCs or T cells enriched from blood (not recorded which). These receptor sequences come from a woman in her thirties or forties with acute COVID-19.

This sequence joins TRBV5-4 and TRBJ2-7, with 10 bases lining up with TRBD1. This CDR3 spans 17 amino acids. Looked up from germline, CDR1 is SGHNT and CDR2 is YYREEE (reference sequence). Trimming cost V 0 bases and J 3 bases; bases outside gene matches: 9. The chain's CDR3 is CASSLGTGGTRDYEQYF. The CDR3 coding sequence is TGTGCCAGCAGCTTGGGGACAGGGGGGACTAGAGACTACGAGCAGTACTTC.

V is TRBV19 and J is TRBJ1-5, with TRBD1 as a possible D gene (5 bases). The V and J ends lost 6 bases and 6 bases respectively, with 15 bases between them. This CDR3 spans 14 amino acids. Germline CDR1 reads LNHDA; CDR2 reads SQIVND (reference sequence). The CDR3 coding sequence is TGTGCCAGTAGCACCAGGGTTACGAGTCAGCCCCAGCATTTT. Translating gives CASSTRVTSQPQHF.

The CDR3 sequence is CASSQDSNTIYF. CDR3 DNA: TGCGCCAGCAGCCAAGATTCGAACACCATATATTTT. This rearrangement joins TRBV4-1 to TRBJ1-3; D gene unclear. CDR3 length: 12 residues. Trimming shortened V by 0 bases and J by 7 bases, and 4 bases separated the two germline ends. Germline-derived CDR1 and CDR2 are MGHRA and YSYEKL.

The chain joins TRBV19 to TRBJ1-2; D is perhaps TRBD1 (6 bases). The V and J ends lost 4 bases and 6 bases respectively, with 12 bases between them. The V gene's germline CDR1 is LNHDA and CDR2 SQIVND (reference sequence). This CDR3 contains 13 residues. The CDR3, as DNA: TGTGCCAGTAGTAAACAGGGATATCATGGCTACACCTTC. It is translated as CASSKQGYHGYTF. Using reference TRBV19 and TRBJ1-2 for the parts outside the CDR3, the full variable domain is DGGITQSPKYLFRKEGQNVTLSCEQNLNHDAMYWYRQDPGQGLRLIYYSQIVNDFQKGDIAEGYSVSREKKESFPLTVTSAQKNPTAFYLCASSKQGYHGYTFGSGTRLTVV.

The CDR3 coding sequence is TGTGCCAGCAGCGTCCGGACAGGGGATCATGAGCAGTTCTTC. Translated: CASSVRTGDHEQFF. The V and J genes are TRBV3-1 (or the pseudogene TRBV3-2) and TRBJ2-1; 9 nucleotides match TRBD1. The CDR3 consists of 14 residues. V shed 5 bases, J shed 8 bases, and the junction held 7 bases outside the gene matches. CDR1 is LGHDT, CDR2 YNNKEL, per germline (reference sequence).

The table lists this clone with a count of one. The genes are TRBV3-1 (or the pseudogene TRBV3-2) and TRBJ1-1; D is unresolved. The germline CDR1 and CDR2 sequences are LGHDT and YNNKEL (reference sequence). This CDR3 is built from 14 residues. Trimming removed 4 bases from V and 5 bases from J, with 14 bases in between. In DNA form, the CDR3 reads TGTGCCAGCAGCCCTCTCCTAGGTCAGACTGAAGCTTTCTTT. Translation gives CASSPLLGQTEAFF.

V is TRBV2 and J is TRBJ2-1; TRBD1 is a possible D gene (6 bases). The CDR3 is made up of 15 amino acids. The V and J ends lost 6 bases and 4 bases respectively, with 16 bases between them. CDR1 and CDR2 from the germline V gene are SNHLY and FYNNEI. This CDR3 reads CASSGTRPPYNEQFF. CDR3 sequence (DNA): TGTGCCAGCAGCGGGACACGACCCCCGTACAATGAGCAGTTCTTC.

The CDR3 is CASSPAGGPTDTQYF. As DNA, the CDR3 is TGTGCCAGCTCACCAGCAGGGGGGCCCACAGATACGCAGTATTTT. The V call is TRBV18, the J call TRBJ2-3; D might be TRBD1 (7 bases). V gave up 2 bases and J gave up 2 bases, with 11 bases separating them. This CDR3 contains 15 residues. Germline V lookup: CDR1 KGHSH, CDR2 LQKENI.

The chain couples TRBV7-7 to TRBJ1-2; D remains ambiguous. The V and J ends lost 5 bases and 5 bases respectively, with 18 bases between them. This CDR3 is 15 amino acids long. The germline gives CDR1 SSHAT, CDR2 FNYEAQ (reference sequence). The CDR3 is CASSAQSGKKYGYTF. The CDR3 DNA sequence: TGTGCCAGCAGCGCCCAATCAGGAAAGAAGTATGGCTACACCTTC.

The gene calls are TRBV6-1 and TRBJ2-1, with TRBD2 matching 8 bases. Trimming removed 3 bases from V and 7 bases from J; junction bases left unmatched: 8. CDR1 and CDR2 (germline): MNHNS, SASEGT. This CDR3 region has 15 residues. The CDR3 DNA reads TGTGCCAGCAGTGATCTTCGGGGGGGCCTTAATGAGCAGTTCTTC. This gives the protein CASSDLRGGLNEQFF.

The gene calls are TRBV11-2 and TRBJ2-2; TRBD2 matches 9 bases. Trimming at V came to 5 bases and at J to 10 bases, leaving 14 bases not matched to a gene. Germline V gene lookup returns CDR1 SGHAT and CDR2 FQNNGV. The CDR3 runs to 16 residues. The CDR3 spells CASSHPSSGVEEELFF. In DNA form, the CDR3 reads TGTGCCAGCAGCCACCCCTCTAGCGGGGTGGAGGAGGAGCTGTTTTTT.

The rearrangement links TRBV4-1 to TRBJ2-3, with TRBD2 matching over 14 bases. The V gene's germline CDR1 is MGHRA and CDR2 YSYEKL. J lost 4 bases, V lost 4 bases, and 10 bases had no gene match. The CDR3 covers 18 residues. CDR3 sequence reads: CASSPRLAGGPVSDTQYF. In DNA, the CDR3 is TGCGCCAGCAGCCCCCGACTAGCGGGGGGGCCAGTCTCAGATACGCAGTATTTT.

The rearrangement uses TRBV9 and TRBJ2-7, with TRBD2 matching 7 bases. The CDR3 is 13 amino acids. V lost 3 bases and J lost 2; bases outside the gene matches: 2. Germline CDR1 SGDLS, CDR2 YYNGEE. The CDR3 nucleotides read TGTGCCAGCAGCGGGGGGGGTCCCTACGAGCAGTACTTC. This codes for CASSGGGPYEQYF.

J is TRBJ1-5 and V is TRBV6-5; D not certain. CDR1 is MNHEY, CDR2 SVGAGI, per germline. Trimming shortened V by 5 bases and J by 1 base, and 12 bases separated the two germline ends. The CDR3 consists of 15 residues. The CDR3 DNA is TGTGCCAGCAGTAACCGTCGGGAGAGCAATCAGCCCCAGCATTTT. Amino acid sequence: CASSNRRESNQPQHF.

As DNA, the CDR3 is TGTGCCATCAGGGAAAGACAGGGTGGGGACACTGAAGCTTTCTTT. Translation gives CAIRERQGGDTEAFF. The gene calls are TRBV10-3 and TRBJ1-1; the match to TRBD1 covers 7 bases. After removal of 6 bases from V and 3 bases from J, the junction contained 10 bases not matched to a gene. From germline, CDR1 is ENHRY and CDR2 SYGVKD. The CDR3 spans 15 residues.

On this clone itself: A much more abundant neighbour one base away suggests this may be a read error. The CDR3 is CASSEQSGNTIYF. CDR3 coding DNA: TGTGCCAGCAGTGAACAGTCTGGAAACACCATATATTTT. The J gene is TRBJ1-3, the V gene TRBV6-1; D remains ambiguous. Trimming pared 2 bases from V and 1 base from J, leaving 3 bases between. Germline CDR1 MNHNS, CDR2 SASEGT. CDR3 length equals 13 residues.

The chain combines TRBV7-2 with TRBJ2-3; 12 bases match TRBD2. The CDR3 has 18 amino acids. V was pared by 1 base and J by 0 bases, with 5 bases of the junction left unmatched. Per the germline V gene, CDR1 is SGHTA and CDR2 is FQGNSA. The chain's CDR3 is CASSLVLAGGISTDTQYF. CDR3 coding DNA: TGTGCCAGCAGCTTAGTACTAGCGGGGGGCATTAGCACAGATACGCAGTATTTT.

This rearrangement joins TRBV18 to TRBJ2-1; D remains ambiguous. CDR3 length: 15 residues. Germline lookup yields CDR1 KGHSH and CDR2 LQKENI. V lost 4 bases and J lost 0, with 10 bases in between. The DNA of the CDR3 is TGTGCCAGCTCACTGGGCCTTCCCTCCTACAATGAGCAGTTCTTC. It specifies CASSLGLPSYNEQFF.

The CDR3 DNA is TGTGCCTGGAGTGTTTATGGCCTTTCCCGCTATGGCTACACCTTC. Its protein is CAWSVYGLSRYGYTF. The chain links TRBV30 to TRBJ1-2; unclear D gene. Per the germline V gene, CDR1 is GTSNPN and CDR2 is SVGIG (reference sequence). The CDR3 extends over 15 amino acids. V was trimmed by 0 bases and J by 4 bases, leaving 15 bases between them.

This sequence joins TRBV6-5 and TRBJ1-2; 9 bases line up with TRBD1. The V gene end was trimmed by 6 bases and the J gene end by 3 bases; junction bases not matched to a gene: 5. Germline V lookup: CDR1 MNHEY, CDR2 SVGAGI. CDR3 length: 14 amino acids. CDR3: CASSRQGEYYGYTF. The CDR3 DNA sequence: TGTGCCAGCAGCAGACAGGGGGAATACTATGGCTACACCTTC.

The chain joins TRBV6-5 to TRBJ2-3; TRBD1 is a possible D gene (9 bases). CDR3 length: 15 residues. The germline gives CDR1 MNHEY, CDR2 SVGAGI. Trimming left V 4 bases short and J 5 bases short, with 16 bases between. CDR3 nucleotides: TGTGCCAGCAGTTGGGACAGGGCGGGGGGAGATACGCAGTATTTT. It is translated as CASSWDRAGGDTQYF.

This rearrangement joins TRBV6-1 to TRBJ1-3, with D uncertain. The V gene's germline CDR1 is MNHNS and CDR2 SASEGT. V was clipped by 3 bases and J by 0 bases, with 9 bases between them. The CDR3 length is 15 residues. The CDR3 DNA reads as TGTGCCAGCAGTGAGCGTCCTAGCTCTGGAAACACCATATATTTT. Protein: CASSERPSSGNTIYF.

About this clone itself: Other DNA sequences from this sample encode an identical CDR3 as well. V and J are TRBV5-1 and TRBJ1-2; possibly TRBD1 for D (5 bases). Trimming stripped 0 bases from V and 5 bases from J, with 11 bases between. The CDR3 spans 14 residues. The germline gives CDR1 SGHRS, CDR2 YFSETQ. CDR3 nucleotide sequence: TGCGCCAGCAGCTTGGCCTTAGGGGTATATGGCTACACCTTC. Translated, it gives CASSLALGVYGYTF.

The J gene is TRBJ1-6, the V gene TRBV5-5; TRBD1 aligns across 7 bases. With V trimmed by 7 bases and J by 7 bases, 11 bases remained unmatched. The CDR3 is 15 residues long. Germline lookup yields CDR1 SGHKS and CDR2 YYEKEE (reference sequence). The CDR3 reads CASRPQLDRNSPLHF. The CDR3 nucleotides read TGTGCCAGCCGACCTCAACTGGACAGGAATTCACCCCTCCACTTT.

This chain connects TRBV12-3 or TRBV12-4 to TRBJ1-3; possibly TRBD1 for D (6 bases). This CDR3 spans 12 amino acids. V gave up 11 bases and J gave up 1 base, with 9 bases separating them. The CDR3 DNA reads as TGTGCCGCGACAGGTTCTGGAAACACCATATATTTT. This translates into CAATGSGNTIYF.